This passage covers 28 T cell receptor beta chains from one sample sequenced in a study of early T cells in non-severe SARS-CoV-2 infection. Via MiXCR, TCRdb re-called the 5' RACE reads, giving one row per CDR3 protein. The sample has fewer than 40,000 distinct CDR3 sequences, 5% to 7% seen once. The sample taken for sequencing was whole blood. The source of these receptors is an adult who was a healthcare worker with PCR-confirmed SARS-CoV-2 infection or an uninfected control (not recorded which).

This clonotype was counted many times. V usage is TRBV7-2 and J usage is TRBJ1-5; D unresolved. The CDR3 extends over 13 amino acids. The V end was cut by 3 bases, the J end by 6 bases, with 9 bases between. Germline V CDR1 and CDR2: SGHTA, FQGNSA. The CDR3 region is CASSFSFIQPQHF. The CDR3 DNA reads TGTGCCAGCAGCTTTTCCTTTATTCAGCCCCAGCATTTT.

This clonotype was observed a few times. The chain is built from TRBV6-2 or TRBV6-3 and TRBJ2-3; D remains unclear. V was shortened by 6 bases and J by 3 bases, with 16 bases between the two germline ends. From germline, CDR1 is MNHEY and CDR2 SVGEGT. This CDR3 comprises 15 residues. CDR3: CASSPTVRATDTQYF. CDR3 bases: TGTGCCAGCAGCCCTACCGTCCGGGCGACAGATACGCAGTATTTT.

This chain connects TRBV6-2 or TRBV6-3 to TRBJ1-1; D remains ambiguous. CDR1 and CDR2 (germline): MNHEY, SVGEGT. V lost 2 bases and J lost 2, with 6 bases in between. The CDR3 has 13 residues. This CDR3 is CASSYEANTEAFF. The CDR3 coding sequence is TGTGCCAGCAGTTACGAGGCAAACACTGAAGCTTTCTTT.

This clonotype has a count of ten or more. The J gene is TRBJ2-7, the V gene TRBV20-1; 12 bases agree with TRBD2. The CDR3 extends over 15 amino acids. The V segment lost 2 bases and the J segment 0 bases; nucleotides outside the gene matches: 2. Germline-derived CDR1 and CDR2 are DFQATT and SNEGSKA (reference sequence). The CDR3 protein is CSARPTSGSSYEQYF. CDR3 DNA: TGCAGTGCTAGACCGACTAGCGGGAGCTCCTACGAGCAGTACTTC.

This clonotype was found many times. As DNA, the CDR3 is TGTGCCAGCAGCTTAGCGGGGGCAGCAGAGACCCAGTACTTC. Protein product: CASSLAGAAETQYF. The chain has TRBV7-9 and TRBJ2-5; possible D gene TRBD1, 6 bases. V lost 0 bases, J lost 4 bases, and 9 bases lay in between. This CDR3 is 14 amino acids long. Germline V gives CDR1 SEHNR, CDR2 FQNEAQ (reference sequence).

This clonotype was recorded once. The V gene is TRBV7-2, the J gene TRBJ2-7; perhaps TRBD1 as D (5 bases). Between the trimmed V and J ends, which lost 4 bases and 4 bases, there was a span of 11 bases. The CDR3 contains 13 residues. From germline, CDR1 is SGHTA and CDR2 FQGNSA. Here the CDR3 reads CASSYGALYEQYF. As DNA, the CDR3 is TGTGCCAGCAGCTATGGGGCCTTGTACGAGCAGTACTTC.

This clonotype was seen ten or more times. V usage is TRBV7-2 and J usage is TRBJ1-4; the D is unclear. The germline V gene has CDR1 SGHTA and CDR2 FQGNSA. The length of the CDR3 is 18 residues. The germline V and J ends were trimmed by 2 bases and 0 bases, with 16 bases remaining between them. CDR3 residues: CASSLYAADHATNEKLFF. The CDR3 bases are TGTGCCAGCAGCTTATACGCCGCAGACCATGCAACTAATGAAAAACTGTTTTTT.

This rearrangement joins TRBV5-1 to TRBJ2-1; 7 positions agree with TRBD2. Germline lookup yields CDR1 SGHRS and CDR2 YFSETQ. This CDR3 has 16 residues. Trimming cost V 4 bases and J 3 bases; bases outside gene matches: 10. CDR3 residues: CASSSLAERYYNEQFF. CDR3 bases: TGCGCCAGCAGCAGTCTAGCGGAAAGATACTACAATGAGCAGTTCTTC.

This clonotype was counted many times. The chain links TRBV6-6 to TRBJ1-1; 8 positions agree with TRBD1. This CDR3 contains 15 residues. Germline V gene sequence: CDR1 MNHNY, CDR2 SVGAGI (reference sequence). Trimming at V came to 5 bases and at J to 1 base, leaving 6 bases not matched to a gene. The CDR3 sequence is CASSTPDRANTEAFF. Here the CDR3 DNA reads TGTGCCAGCAGTACCCCGGACAGGGCGAACACTGAAGCTTTCTTT.

This clonotype has at least ten counts. The chain recombines TRBV7-2 with TRBJ2-5; TRBD2 matches 8 bases. With V trimmed by 4 bases and J by 5 bases, 9 bases remained unmatched. Germline values: CDR1 SGHTA, CDR2 FQGNSA. CDR3 length equals 15 residues. The CDR3 spells CASSSRGGSGETQYF. CDR3 coding DNA: TGTGCCAGCAGCTCACGGGGGGGCAGTGGGGAGACCCAGTACTTC.

This clonotype was observed at least ten times. This chain uses TRBV11-2 with TRBJ2-1; D is undetermined. This CDR3 has 14 amino acids. Between the trimmed V and J ends, which lost 1 base and 9 bases, there was a span of 13 bases. Germline CDR1 is SGHAT and CDR2 is FQNNGV. The CDR3 protein is CASSLGGHPGEQFF. For the CDR3, the DNA is TGTGCCAGCAGCTTAGGAGGCCACCCGGGTGAGCAGTTCTTC.

This clonotype was counted only a few times. The CDR3 reads CASSHGLSSSYNEQFF. CDR3 DNA sequence: TGTGCCAGCAGCCACGGATTGAGTAGCTCCTACAATGAGCAGTTCTTC. This chain links TRBV7-2 with TRBJ2-1; D call uncertain. Germline CDR1 SGHTA, CDR2 FQGNSA. This CDR3 is 16 amino acids long. Deletions cut 5 bases from V and 0 bases from J, with 14 bases between.

At least ten counts were recorded for this clonotype. The chain links TRBV7-3 to TRBJ2-3; D ambiguous. The CDR3 covers 17 residues. Germline CDR1 reads SGHTA; CDR2 reads FQGTGA. V was trimmed by 1 base and J by 3 bases, leaving 17 bases between them. This CDR3 reads CASSLSKGRFVTDTQYF. The CDR3 DNA is TGTGCCAGCAGCTTAAGTAAGGGAAGGTTTGTGACAGATACGCAGTATTTT.

This chain joins TRBV20-1 and TRBJ2-1; TRBD2 matches 11 bases. V trimming: 8 bases; J trimming: 5 bases; junction bases outside the gene matches: 11. Germline V gene sequence: CDR1 DFQATT, CDR2 SNEGSKA (reference sequence). The CDR3 totals 15 residues. CDR3: CSIETTSGNNNEQFF. The DNA for the CDR3 is TGCAGTATAGAAACGACTAGCGGGAACAACAATGAGCAGTTCTTC.

This clonotype was detected a few times. The genes are TRBV30 and TRBJ2-1; tentative D call: TRBD1 (6 bases). V lost 4 bases, J lost 9 bases, and 19 bases lay in between. This CDR3 has 14 amino acids. The V gene's germline CDR1 is GTSNPN and CDR2 SVGIG (reference sequence). The DNA for the CDR3 is TGTGCCTGGAACCCCCCAGGGGTAGGGGGTGAGCAGTTCTTC. Amino acids: CAWNPPGVGGEQFF. The full variable domain, its missing parts supplied by reference TRBV30 and TRBJ2-1, is SQTIHQWPATLVQPVGSPLSLECTVEGTSNPNLYWYRQAAGRGLQLLFYSVGIGQISSEVPQNLSASRPQDRQFILSSKKLLLSDSGFYLCAWNPPGVGGEQFFGPGTRLTVL.

This clonotype was picked up a small number of times. This chain links TRBV18 with TRBJ2-3; D gene ambiguous. Germline CDR1 KGHSH, CDR2 LQKENI. V was trimmed by 4 bases and J by 0 bases, leaving 11 bases between them. The CDR3 covers 15 residues. The CDR3, as DNA: TGTGCCAGCTCACATAATCCTTCTAGCACAGATACGCAGTATTTT. Protein: CASSHNPSSTDTQYF.

This clonotype has at least ten counts. The genes are TRBV21-1 and TRBJ2-2; the table's D call TRBD1 went unverified against the DNA. TRBV21-1 constitutes a pseudogene. The CDR3 spans 14 residues. CDR3 region: CASSPPPNTGELFF. The CDR3 DNA follows: TGTGCCAGCAGCCCCCCACCGAACACCGGGGAGCTGTTTTTT.

This clonotype occurred a few times. The V and J genes are TRBV15 and TRBJ1-1, with D hard to call. This CDR3 has 13 residues. V was trimmed by 4 bases and J by 0 bases, leaving 6 bases between them. CDR1 LNHNV and CDR2 YYDKDF come from the germline V gene (reference sequence). DNA for the CDR3: TGTGCCACCAGCATCCGGATGAACACTGAAGCTTTCTTT. It translates to CATSIRMNTEAFF.

This clonotype appeared many times. The chain employs TRBV30 and TRBJ1-5, with a possible D match to TRBD1 (5 bases). In germline, CDR1 is GTSNPN, CDR2 SVGIG (reference sequence). Trimming took 1 base from V and 10 from J, leaving 17 bases between them. This CDR3 is built from 14 residues. The CDR3 DNA follows: TGTGCCTGGAGTGCGGGGACCGTCGGGGAACCCCAGCATTTT. Translation: CAWSAGTVGEPQHF.

The chain has TRBV30 and TRBJ2-2, with 13 positions matching TRBD2. Germline V gene data show CDR1 as GTSNPN and CDR2 as SVGIG (reference sequence). The CDR3 runs 15 residues. Unmatched junction bases numbered 1, after V lost 0 bases and J lost 6 bases. CDR3 sequence (DNA): TGTGCCTGGAGTGTCGGGACTAGCGGGGCCGGGGAGCTGTTTTTT. Translation: CAWSVGTSGAGELFF.

The table lists this clonotype with many counts. The chain joins TRBV19 to TRBJ1-1; tentative D call: TRBD1 (5 bases). Germline CDR1 is LNHDA and CDR2 is SQIVND (reference sequence). Trimming took 6 bases from V and 3 from J, leaving 11 bases between them. The CDR3 is 13 residues long. CDR3 amino acids: CASSLPGYTEAFF. The CDR3 DNA is TGTGCCAGTAGCCTCCCAGGGTACACTGAAGCTTTCTTT.

In this sample, this clonotype turned up many times. CDR3 in amino acids: CAWSKIRNTEAFF. The DNA of the CDR3 is TGTGCCTGGAGTAAGATTAGGAACACTGAAGCTTTCTTT. The rearrangement uses TRBV30 and TRBJ1-1; D ambiguous. Germline CDR1 GTSNPN, CDR2 SVGIG (reference sequence). Trimming took off 2 bases at V and 1 base at J, with 8 bases between the two ends. This CDR3 has 13 amino acids.

This clonotype was counted many times. The chain carries TRBV12-3 or TRBV12-4 and TRBJ2-2; the match to TRBD2 covers 12 bases. V gave up 4 bases and J gave up 3 bases; unmatched junction bases: 12. CDR3 length: 19 residues. The CDR3 nucleotides are TGTGCCAGCAGTTCTCCCCGTGCTAGCGGGAGGGCAGACACCGGGGAGCTGTTTTTT. As protein: CASSSPRASGRADTGELFF.

Many counts were recorded for this clonotype. The rearrangement links TRBV2 to TRBJ1-4; TRBD1 agrees at 8 bases. This CDR3 contains 15 residues. Germline V lookup: CDR1 SNHLY, CDR2 FYNNEI. V lost 6 bases to trimming and J lost 5 bases; unmatched junction nucleotides: 8. The CDR3 loop reads CASSVRQGRNEKLFF. For the CDR3, the DNA is TGTGCCAGCAGCGTACGACAGGGGAGAAATGAAAAACTGTTTTTT.

This clonotype appeared many times. V usage is TRBV7-2 and J usage is TRBJ2-1; 8 bases match TRBD2. Germline V gives CDR1 SGHTA, CDR2 FQGNSA. The ends lost 6 bases at V and 4 bases at J; junction bases unmatched: 8. This CDR3 has 15 amino acids. CDR3: CASSPREGLYNEQFF. CDR3 bases: TGTGCCAGCAGTCCCCGGGAGGGGCTATACAATGAGCAGTTCTTC. Looking up the rest from reference TRBV7-2 and TRBJ2-1 gives the full variable domain: GAGVSQSPSNKVTEKGKDVELRCDPISGHTALYWYRQSLGQGLEFLIYFQGNSAPDKSGLPSDRFSAERTGGSVSTLTIQRTQQEDSAVYLCASSPREGLYNEQFFGPGTRLTVL.

This clonotype was seen only a few times. This chain uses TRBV4-1 with TRBJ2-3; D possibly corresponds to TRBD2 (6 bases). The CDR3 runs to 16 residues. CDR1 and CDR2 from the germline V gene are MGHRA and YSYEKL. V was cut by 0 bases and J by 6 bases, with 16 bases left in between. DNA for the CDR3: TGCGCCAGCAGCCAAGAGGCGGGACCGGCAATGGATACGCAGTATTTT. Amino acid sequence: CASSQEAGPAMDTQYF.

The V gene is TRBV5-1, the J gene TRBJ2-5, with D unresolved. The V gene lost 7 bases and the J gene lost 1 base, with 11 bases spanning the gap. The germline V gene encodes CDR1 SGHRS and CDR2 YFSETQ. This CDR3 is built from 13 residues. CDR3 residues: CASRPGLQETQYF. For the CDR3, the DNA is TGCGCCAGCCGACCGGGCCTCCAAGAGACCCAGTACTTC.

The table lists this clonotype with many counts. V usage is TRBV12-5 and J usage is TRBJ2-4; D might be TRBD1 (7 bases). The CDR3 loop spans 16 amino acids. CDR1 and CDR2 from the germline V gene are LGHNT and FRNRAP. V was trimmed by 0 bases and J by 6 bases, leaving 15 bases between them. In nucleotides, the CDR3 is TGTGCTAGTGGTTTGGTAGCAGGCCAGGGGGGAAACATTCAGTACTTC. Its protein product is CASGLVAGQGGNIQYF.